A single TCR beta chain is shown here with its context. What it binds is unknown. TCRdb re-analysed the 5' RACE reads in MiXCR, keeping a single row per CDR3 protein. The data show fewer than 550,000 distinct CDR3 sequences, 13% to 15% seen once. CDR3 size: 15 residues. V shed 3 bases, J shed 8 bases, and the junction held 1 base outside the gene matches. Per germline, CDR1 SGHVS and CDR2 FNYEAQ. These data originate in a study of identical twins. The study's findings and limits: Clonotypes of the beta chain that were abundant in cord blood carried fewer insertions (memory repertoires showed none).

The sample also formed part of further work on yellow fever vaccine responses in identical twins.

The chain combines TRBV7-6 with TRBJ2-1, with 16 bases that match TRBD2. Material: CD4+ T cells sorted from blood. This TCR derives from a young woman in good health. CDR3 sequence reads: CASSLGLAGGHEQFF. The CDR3 DNA reads as TGTGCCAGCAGCTTGGGACTAGCGGGGGGGCATGAGCAGTTCTTC.